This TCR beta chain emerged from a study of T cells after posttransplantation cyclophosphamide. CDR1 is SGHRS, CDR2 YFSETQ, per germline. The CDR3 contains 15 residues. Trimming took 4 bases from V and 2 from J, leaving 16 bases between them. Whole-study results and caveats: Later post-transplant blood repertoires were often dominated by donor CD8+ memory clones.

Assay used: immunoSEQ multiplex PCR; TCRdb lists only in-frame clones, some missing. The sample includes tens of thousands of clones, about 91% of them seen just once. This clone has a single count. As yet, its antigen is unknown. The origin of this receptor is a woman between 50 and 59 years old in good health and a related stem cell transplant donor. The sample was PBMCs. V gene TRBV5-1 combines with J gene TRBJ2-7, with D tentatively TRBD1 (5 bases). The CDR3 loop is CASSPARQTPYEQYF. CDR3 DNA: TGCGCCAGCAGCCCAGCGAGACAGACCCCCTACGAGCAGTACTTC.